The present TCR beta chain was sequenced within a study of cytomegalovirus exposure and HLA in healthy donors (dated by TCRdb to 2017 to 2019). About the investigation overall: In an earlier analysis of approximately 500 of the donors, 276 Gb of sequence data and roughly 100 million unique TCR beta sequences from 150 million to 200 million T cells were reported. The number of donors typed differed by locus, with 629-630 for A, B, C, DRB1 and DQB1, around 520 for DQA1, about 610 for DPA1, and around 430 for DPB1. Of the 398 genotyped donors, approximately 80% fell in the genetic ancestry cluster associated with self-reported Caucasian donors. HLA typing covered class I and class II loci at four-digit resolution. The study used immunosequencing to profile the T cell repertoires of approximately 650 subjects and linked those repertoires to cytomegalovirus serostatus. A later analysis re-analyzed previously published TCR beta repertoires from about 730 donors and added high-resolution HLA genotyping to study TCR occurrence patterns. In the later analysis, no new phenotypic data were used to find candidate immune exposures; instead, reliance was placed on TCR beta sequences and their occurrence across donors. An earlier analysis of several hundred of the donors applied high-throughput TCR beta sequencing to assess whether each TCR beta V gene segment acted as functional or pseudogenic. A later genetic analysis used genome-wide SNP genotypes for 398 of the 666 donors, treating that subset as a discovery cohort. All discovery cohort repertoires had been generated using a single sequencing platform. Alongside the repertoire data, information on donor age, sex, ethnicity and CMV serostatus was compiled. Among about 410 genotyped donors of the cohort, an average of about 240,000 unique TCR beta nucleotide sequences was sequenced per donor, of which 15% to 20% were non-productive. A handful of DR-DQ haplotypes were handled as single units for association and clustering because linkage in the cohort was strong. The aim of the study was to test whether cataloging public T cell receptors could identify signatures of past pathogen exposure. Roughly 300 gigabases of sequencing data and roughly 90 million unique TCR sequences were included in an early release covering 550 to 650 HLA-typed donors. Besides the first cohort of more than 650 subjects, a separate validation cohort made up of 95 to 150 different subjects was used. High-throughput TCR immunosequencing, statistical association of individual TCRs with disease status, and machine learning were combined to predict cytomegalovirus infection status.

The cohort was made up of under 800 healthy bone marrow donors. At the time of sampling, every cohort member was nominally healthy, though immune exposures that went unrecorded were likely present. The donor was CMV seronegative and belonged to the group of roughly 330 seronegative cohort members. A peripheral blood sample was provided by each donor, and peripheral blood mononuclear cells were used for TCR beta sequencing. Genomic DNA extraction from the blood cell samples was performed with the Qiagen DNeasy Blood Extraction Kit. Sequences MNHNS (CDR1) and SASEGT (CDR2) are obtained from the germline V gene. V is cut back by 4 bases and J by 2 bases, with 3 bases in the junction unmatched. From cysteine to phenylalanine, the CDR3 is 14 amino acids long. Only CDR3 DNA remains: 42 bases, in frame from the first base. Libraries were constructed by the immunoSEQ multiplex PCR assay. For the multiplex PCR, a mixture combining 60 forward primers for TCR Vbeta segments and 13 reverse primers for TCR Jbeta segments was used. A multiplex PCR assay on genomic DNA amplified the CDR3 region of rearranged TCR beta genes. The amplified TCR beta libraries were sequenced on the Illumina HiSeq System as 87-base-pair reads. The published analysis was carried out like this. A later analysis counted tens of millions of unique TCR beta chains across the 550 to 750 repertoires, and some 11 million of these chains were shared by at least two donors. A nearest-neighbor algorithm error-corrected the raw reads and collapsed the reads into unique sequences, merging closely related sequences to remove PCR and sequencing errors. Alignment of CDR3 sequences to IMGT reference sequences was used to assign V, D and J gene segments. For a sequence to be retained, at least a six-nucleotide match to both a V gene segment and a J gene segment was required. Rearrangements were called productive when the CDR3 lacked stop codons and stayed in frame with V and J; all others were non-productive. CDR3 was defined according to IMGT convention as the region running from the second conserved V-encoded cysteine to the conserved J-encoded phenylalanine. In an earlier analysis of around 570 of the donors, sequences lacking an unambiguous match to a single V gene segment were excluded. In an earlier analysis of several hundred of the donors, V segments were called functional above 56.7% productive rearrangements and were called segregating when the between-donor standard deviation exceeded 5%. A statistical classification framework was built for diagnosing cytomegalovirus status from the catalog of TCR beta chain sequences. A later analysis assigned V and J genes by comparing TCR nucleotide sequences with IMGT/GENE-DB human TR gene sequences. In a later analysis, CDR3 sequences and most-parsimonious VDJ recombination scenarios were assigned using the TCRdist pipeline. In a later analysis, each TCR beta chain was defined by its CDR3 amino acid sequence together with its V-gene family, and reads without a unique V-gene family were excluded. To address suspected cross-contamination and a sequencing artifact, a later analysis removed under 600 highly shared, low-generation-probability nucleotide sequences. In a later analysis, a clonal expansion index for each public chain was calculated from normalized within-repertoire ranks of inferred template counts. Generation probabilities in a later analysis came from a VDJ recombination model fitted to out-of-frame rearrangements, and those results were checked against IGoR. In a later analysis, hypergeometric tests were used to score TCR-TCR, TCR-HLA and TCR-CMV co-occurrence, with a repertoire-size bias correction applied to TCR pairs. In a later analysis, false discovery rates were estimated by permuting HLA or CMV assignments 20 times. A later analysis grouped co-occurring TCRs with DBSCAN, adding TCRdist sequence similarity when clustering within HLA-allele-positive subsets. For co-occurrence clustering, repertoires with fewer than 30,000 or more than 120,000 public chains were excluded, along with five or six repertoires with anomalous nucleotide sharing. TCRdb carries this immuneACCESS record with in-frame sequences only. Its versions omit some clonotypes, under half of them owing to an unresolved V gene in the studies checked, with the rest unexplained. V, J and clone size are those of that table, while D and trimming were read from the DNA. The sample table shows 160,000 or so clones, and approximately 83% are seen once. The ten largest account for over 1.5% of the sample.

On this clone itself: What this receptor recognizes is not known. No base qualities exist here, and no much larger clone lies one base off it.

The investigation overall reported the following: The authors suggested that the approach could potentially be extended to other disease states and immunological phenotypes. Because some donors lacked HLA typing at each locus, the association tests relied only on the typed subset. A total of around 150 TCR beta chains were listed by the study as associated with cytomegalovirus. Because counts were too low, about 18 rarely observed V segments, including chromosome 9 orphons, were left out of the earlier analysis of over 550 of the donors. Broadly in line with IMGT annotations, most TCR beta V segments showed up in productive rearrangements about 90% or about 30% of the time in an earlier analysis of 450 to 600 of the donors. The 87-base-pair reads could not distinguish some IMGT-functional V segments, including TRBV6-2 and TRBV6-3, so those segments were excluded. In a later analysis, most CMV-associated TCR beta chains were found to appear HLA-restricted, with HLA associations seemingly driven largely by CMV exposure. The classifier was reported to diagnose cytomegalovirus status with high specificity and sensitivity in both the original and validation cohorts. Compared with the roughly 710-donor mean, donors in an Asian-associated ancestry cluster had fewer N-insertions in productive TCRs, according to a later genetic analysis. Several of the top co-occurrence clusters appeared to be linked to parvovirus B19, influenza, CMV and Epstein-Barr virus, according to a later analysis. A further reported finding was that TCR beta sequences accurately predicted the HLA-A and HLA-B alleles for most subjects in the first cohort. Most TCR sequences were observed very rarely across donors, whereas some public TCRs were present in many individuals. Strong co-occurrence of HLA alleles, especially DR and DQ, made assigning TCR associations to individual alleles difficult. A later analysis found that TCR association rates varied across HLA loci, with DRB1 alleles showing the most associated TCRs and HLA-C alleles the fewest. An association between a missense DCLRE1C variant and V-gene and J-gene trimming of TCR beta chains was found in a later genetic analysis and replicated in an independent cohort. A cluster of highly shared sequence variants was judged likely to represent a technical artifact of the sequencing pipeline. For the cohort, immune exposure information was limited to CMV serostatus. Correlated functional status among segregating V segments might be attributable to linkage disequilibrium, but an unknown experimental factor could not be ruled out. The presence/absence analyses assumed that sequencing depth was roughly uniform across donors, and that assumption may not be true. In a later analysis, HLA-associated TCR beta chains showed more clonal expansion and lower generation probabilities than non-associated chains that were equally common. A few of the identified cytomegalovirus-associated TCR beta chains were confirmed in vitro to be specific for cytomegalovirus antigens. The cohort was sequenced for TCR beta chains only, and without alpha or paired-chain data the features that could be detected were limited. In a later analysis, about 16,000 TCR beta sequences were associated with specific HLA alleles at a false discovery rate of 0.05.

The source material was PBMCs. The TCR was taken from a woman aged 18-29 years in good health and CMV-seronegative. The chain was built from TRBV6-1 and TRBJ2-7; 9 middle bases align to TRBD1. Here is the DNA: TGTGCCAGCAGTGGGGGACAGGGTCCCTACGAGCAGTACTTC. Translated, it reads CASSGGQGPYEQYF.